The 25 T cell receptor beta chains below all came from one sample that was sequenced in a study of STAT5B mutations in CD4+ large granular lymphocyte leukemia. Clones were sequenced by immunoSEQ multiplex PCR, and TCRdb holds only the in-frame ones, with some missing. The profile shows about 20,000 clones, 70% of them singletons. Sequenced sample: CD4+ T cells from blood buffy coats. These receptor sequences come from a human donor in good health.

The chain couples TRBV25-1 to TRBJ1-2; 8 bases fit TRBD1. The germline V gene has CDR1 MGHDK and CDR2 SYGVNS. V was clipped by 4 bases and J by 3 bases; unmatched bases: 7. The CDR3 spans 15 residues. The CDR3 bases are TGTGCCAGCAGTGGGCAGGGGGCTGGTGACTATGGCTACACCTTC. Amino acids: CASSGQGAGDYGYTF.

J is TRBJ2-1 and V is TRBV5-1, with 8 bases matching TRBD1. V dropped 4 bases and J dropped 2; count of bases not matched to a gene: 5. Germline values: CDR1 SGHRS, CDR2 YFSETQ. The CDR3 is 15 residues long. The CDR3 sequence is CASSPTGQAYNEQFF. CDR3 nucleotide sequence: TGCGCCAGCAGCCCCACGGGACAGGCCTACAATGAGCAGTTCTTC.

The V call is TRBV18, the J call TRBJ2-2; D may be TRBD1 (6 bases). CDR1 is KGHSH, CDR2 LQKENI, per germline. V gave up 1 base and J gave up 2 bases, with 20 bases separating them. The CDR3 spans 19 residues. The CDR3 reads CASSPLTFATGDNTGELFF. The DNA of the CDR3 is TGTGCCAGCTCACCACTCACCTTTGCGACAGGAGATAACACCGGGGAGCTGTTTTTT.

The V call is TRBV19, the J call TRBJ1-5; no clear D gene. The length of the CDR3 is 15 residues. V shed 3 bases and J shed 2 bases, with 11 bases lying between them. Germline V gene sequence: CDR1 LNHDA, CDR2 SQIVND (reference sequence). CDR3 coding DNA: TGTGCCAGTAGTATTTTGGTCCAGGGCAATCAGCCCCAGCATTTT. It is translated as CASSILVQGNQPQHF. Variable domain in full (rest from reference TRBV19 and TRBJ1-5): DGGITQSPKYLFRKEGQNVTLSCEQNLNHDAMYWYRQDPGQGLRLIYYSQIVNDFQKGDIAEGYSVSREKKESFPLTVTSAQKNPTAFYLCASSILVQGNQPQHFGDGTRLSIL.

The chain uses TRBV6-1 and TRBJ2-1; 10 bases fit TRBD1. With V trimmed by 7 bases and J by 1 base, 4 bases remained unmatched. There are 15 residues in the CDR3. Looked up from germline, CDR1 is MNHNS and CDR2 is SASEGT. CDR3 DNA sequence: TGTGCCAGCATGAGGGACAGGGGTTCCTACAATGAGCAGTTCTTC. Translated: CASMRDRGSYNEQFF.

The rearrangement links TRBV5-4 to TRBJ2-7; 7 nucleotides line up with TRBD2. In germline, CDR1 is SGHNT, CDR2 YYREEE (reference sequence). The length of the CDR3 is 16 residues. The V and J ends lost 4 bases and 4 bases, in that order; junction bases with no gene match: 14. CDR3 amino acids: CASSPLGGRSEYEQYF. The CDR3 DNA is TGTGCCAGCAGCCCCCTCGGGGGGAGGTCTGAATACGAGCAGTACTTC.

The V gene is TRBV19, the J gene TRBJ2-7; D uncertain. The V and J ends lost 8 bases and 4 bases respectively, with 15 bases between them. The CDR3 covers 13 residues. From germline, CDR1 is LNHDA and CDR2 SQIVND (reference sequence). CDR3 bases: TGTGCCAGTTTCGGCTCTCCCTCTTACGAGCAGTACTTC. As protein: CASFGSPSYEQYF. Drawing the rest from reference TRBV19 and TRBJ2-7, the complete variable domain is DGGITQSPKYLFRKEGQNVTLSCEQNLNHDAMYWYRQDPGQGLRLIYYSQIVNDFQKGDIAEGYSVSREKKESFPLTVTSAQKNPTAFYLCASFGSPSYEQYFGPGTRLTVT.

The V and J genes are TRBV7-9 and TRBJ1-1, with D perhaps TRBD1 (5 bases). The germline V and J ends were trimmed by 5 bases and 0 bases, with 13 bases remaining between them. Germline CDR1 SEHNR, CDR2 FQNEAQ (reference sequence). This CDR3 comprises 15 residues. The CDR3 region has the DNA TGTGCCAGCAGCGTTAGACAGTCTCTGAACACTGAAGCTTTCTTT. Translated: CASSVRQSLNTEAFF.

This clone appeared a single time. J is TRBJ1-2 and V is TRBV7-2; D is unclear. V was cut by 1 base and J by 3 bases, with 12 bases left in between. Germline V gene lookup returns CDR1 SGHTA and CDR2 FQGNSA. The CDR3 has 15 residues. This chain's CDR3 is CASSLESRTYYGYTF. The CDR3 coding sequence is TGTGCCAGCAGCTTAGAATCTCGGACTTACTATGGCTACACCTTC.

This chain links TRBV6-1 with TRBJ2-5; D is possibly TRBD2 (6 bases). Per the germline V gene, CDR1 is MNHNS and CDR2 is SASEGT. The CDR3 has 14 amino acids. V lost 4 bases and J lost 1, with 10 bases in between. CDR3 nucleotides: TGTGCCAGCAGTGGTTCCGGGGGCCAAGAGACCCAGTACTTC. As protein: CASSGSGGQETQYF.

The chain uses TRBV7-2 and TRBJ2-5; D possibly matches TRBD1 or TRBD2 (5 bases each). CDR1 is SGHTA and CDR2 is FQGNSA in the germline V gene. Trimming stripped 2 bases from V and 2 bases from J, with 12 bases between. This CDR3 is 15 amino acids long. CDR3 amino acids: CASSLQSGPQETQYF. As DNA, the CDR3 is TGTGCCAGCAGCTTACAATCGGGACCGCAAGAGACCCAGTACTTC. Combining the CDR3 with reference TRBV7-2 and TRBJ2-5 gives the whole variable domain GAGVSQSPSNKVTEKGKDVELRCDPISGHTALYWYRQSLGQGLEFLIYFQGNSAPDKSGLPSDRFSAERTGGSVSTLTIQRTQQEDSAVYLCASSLQSGPQETQYFGPGTRLLVL.

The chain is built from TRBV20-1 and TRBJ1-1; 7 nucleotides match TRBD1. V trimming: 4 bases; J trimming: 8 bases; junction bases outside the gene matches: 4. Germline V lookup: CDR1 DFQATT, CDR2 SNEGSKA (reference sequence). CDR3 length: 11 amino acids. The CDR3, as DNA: TGCAGTGCTACCAGACAGGGAGAAGCTTTCTTT. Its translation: CSATRQGEAFF.

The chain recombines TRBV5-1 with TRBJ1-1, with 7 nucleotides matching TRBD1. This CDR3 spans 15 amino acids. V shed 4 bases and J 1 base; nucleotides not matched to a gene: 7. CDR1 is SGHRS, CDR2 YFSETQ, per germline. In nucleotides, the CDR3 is TGCGCCAGCAGCCAGACAGGGTTGAGGAACACTGAAGCTTTCTTT. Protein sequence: CASSQTGLRNTEAFF.

The CDR3 region is CASSLSCRRYEQYF. As DNA, the CDR3 is TGTGCCAGCAGCTTGTCCTGCAGGAGATACGAGCAGTACTTC. The genes are TRBV5-7 and TRBJ2-7; D gene ambiguous. TRBV5-7 is known as an ORF, though its function is uncertain. Between the trimmed V and J ends, which lost 1 base and 4 bases, there was a span of 12 bases. The CDR3 extends over 14 amino acids.

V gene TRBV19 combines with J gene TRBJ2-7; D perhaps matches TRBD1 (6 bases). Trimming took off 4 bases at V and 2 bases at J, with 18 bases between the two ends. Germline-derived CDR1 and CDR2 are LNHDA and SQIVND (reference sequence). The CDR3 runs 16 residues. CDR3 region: CASSSRQAERTYEQYF. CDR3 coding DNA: TGTGCCAGTAGTAGCCGACAGGCGGAACGTACCTACGAGCAGTACTTC.

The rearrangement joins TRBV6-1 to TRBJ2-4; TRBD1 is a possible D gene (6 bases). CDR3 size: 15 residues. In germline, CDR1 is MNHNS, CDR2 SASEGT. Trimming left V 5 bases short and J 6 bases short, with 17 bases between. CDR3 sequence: CASSRDTSSGNIQYF. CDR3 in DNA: TGTGCCAGCAGTAGGGACACCAGCAGCGGAAACATTCAGTACTTC.

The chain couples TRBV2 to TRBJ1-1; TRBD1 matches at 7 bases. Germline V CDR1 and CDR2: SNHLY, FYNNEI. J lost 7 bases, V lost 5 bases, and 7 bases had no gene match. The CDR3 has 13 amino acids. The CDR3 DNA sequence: TGTGCCAGCAGTCTACTTAGGACAGGTGAAGCTTTCTTT. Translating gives CASSLLRTGEAFF.

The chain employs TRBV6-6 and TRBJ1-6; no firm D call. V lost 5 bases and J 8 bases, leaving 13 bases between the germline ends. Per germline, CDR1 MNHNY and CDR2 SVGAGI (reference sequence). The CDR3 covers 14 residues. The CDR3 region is CASSTGSGYSPLHF. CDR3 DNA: TGTGCCAGCAGTACCGGGTCAGGATATTCACCCCTCCACTTT.

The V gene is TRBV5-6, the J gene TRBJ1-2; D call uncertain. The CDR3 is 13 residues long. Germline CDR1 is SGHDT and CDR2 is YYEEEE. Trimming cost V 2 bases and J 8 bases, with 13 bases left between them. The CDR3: CASSLLRTGGYTF. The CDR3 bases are TGTGCCAGCAGCTTACTACGGACCGGGGGCTACACCTTC. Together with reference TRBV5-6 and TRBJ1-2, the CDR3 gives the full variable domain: DAGVTQSPTHLIKTRGQQVTLRCSPKSGHDTVSWYQQALGQGPQFIFQYYEEEERQRGNFPDRFSGHQFPNYSSELNVNALLLGDSALYLCASSLLRTGGYTFGSGTRLTVV.

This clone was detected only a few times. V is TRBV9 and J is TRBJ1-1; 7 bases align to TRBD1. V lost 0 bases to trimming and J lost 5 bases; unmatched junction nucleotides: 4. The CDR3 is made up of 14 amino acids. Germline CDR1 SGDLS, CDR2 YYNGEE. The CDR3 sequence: CASSVAGTETEAFF. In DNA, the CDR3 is TGTGCCAGCAGCGTAGCCGGGACAGAGACTGAAGCTTTCTTT.

The CDR3 nucleotides are TGTGCCAGCAGTTTCCCGGGGGTTAGGGACGGTGAGCAGTTCTTC. Translated, it gives CASSFPGVRDGEQFF. The rearrangement uses TRBV28 and TRBJ2-1, with a weak D call TRBD2 (6 bases). Trimming pared 3 bases from V and 9 bases from J, leaving 18 bases between. Germline CDR1 and CDR2: MDHEN and SYDVKM. The CDR3 has 15 amino acids.

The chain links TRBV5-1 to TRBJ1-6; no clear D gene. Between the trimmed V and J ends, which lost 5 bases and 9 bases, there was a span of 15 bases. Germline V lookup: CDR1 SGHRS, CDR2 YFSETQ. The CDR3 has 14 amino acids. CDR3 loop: CASSGGPDRSPLHF. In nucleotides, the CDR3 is TGCGCCAGCAGTGGAGGGCCAGATCGTTCACCCCTCCACTTT.

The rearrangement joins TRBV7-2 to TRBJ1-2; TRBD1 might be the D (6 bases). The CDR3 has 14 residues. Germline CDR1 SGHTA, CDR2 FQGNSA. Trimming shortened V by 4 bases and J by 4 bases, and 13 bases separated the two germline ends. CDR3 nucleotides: TGTGCCAGCAGCTGGGACACTCGATCCTATGGCTACACCTTC. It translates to CASSWDTRSYGYTF.

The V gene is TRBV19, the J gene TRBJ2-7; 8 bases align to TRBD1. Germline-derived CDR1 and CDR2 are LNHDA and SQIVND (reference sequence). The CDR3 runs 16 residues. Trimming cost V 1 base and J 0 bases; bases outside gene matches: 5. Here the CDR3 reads CASSIAGDRISYEQYF. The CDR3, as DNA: TGTGCCAGTAGTATAGCGGGGGACAGGATCTCCTACGAGCAGTACTTC.

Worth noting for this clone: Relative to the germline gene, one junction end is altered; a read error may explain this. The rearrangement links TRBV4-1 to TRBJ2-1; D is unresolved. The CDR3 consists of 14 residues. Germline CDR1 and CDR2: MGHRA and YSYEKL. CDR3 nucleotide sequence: TGCGCCAGCAGTCAAGCCCACGCGGACAATGAGCAGTTCTTC. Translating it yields CASSQAHADNEQFF.